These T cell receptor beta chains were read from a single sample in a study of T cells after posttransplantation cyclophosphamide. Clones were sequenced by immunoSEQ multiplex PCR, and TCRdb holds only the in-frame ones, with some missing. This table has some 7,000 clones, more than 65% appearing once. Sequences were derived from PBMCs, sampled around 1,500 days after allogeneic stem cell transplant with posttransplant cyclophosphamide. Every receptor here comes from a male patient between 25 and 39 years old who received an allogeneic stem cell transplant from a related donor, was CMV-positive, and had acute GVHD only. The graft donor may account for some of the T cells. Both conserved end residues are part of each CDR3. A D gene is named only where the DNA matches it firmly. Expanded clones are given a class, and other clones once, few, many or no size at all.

cdr3_aa: CASSRDRRNTEAFF
cdr3_nt: TGTGCCAGTAGTAGGGACAGGAGGAACACTGAAGCTTTCTTT
v_call: TRBV19
j_call: TRBJ1-1
clone_size: .
d_call: TRBD1

cdr3_aa: CASSLWGGQNSYEQYF
cdr3_nt: TGTGCCAGCAGCTTATGGGGCGGACAGAACTCCTACGAGCAGTACTTC
v_call: TRBV7-8
j_call: TRBJ2-7
clone_size: .
d_call: .

cdr3_aa: CASSLYPLAGGPYNEQFF
cdr3_nt: TGTGCCAGCAGCTTATATCCGCTGGCGGGGGGGCCTTACAATGAGCAGTTCTTC
v_call: TRBV7-2
j_call: TRBJ2-1
clone_size: .
d_call: TRBD2

cdr3_aa: CATSREWGGRINEQFF
cdr3_nt: TGTGCCACCAGCAGAGAATGGGGGGGGAGGATCAATGAGCAGTTCTTC
v_call: TRBV15
j_call: TRBJ2-1
clone_size: .
d_call: TRBD2

cdr3_aa: CASRLARLAGISNYEQYF
cdr3_nt: TGTGCAAGTCGCTTAGCGCGACTAGCGGGGATTTCCAACTACGAGCAGTACTTC
v_call: TRBV12-2
j_call: TRBJ2-7
clone_size: few
d_call: .

cdr3_aa: CASSGWTGAGGELFF
cdr3_nt: TGTGCCAGCAGCGGGTGGACAGGGGCGGGCGGGGAGCTGTTTTTT
v_call: TRBV7-2
j_call: TRBJ2-2
clone_size: .
d_call: TRBD1

cdr3_aa: CAIRTSGPNTEQFF
cdr3_nt: TGTGCCATCAGGACTAGCGGCCCTAATACTGAGCAGTTCTTC
v_call: TRBV10-3
j_call: TRBJ2-1
clone_size: .
d_call: TRBD2

cdr3_aa: CAISDRSGINQPQHF
cdr3_nt: TGTGCCATCAGTGACCGGAGCGGGATCAATCAGCCCCAGCATTTT
v_call: TRBV10-3
j_call: TRBJ1-5
clone_size: .
d_call: .

cdr3_aa: CASSYTGNYGYTF
cdr3_nt: TGTGCCAGCAGTTACACAGGGAACTATGGCTACACCTTC
v_call: TRBV6-6
j_call: TRBJ1-2
clone_size: once
d_call: .

cdr3_aa: CASSSSGGAYNEQFF
cdr3_nt: TGCGCCAGCAGCTCGAGCGGGGGGGCCTACAATGAGCAGTTCTTC
v_call: TRBV5-1
j_call: TRBJ2-1
clone_size: .
d_call: TRBD2

cdr3_aa: CASRPGLAGSWEQYF
cdr3_nt: TGTGCCAGTAGGCCGGGACTAGCGGGGTCCTGGGAGCAGTACTTC
v_call: TRBV19
j_call: TRBJ2-7
clone_size: .
d_call: TRBD2

cdr3_aa: CASSAWTANYGYTF
cdr3_nt: TGCGCCAGCAGCGCGTGGACAGCTAACTATGGCTACACCTTC
v_call: TRBV5-1
j_call: TRBJ1-2
clone_size: few
d_call: .

cdr3_aa: CASSDVSGNEQFF
cdr3_nt: TGCGCCAGCAGTGATGTTAGCGGCAATGAGCAGTTCTTC
v_call: TRBV10-1
j_call: TRBJ2-1
clone_size: .
d_call: .

cdr3_aa: CASSRLGGMNTEAFF
cdr3_nt: TGTGCCAGCAGCCGACTGGGGGGAATGAACACTGAAGCTTTCTTT
v_call: TRBV4-2
j_call: TRBJ1-1
clone_size: .
d_call: .

cdr3_aa: CASSSPPAGEQFF
cdr3_nt: TGTGCCAGCAGCTCACCCCCGGCGGGTGAGCAGTTCTTC
v_call: TRBV7-3
j_call: TRBJ2-1
clone_size: .
d_call: .

cdr3_aa: CASREDRRPSYEQYF
cdr3_nt: TGCGCCAGCAGAGAGGACAGGCGACCCTCCTACGAGCAGTACTTC
v_call: TRBV5-1
j_call: TRBJ2-7
clone_size: .
d_call: TRBD1

cdr3_aa: CASSLEASGGYNEQFF
cdr3_nt: TGCGCCAGCAGCTTGGAGGCTAGCGGGGGGTACAATGAGCAGTTCTTC
v_call: TRBV5-1
j_call: TRBJ2-1
clone_size: .
d_call: TRBD2

cdr3_aa: CASSKSGGITGELFF
cdr3_nt: TGTGCCAGCAGCAAAAGCGGGGGGATCACCGGGGAGCTGTTTTTT
v_call: TRBV7-9
j_call: TRBJ2-2
clone_size: .
d_call: TRBD2

cdr3_aa: CAIRPGDEDTQYF
cdr3_nt: TGTGCCATCAGACCGGGGGACGAAGATACGCAGTATTTT
v_call: TRBV10-3
j_call: TRBJ2-3
clone_size: .
d_call: .

cdr3_aa: CASSRDRAEGYTF
cdr3_nt: TGCGCCAGCAGCAGAGACAGGGCGGAAGGCTACACCTTC
v_call: TRBV5-1
j_call: TRBJ1-2
clone_size: .
d_call: TRBD1

cdr3_aa: CASSSTENTEAFF
cdr3_nt: TGTGCCAGTAGTTCGACAGAGAACACTGAAGCTTTCTTT
v_call: TRBV19
j_call: TRBJ1-1
clone_size: .
d_call: .

cdr3_aa: CASSPPAPKNTEAFF
cdr3_nt: TGTGCCAGCTCACCACCCGCGCCTAAGAACACTGAAGCTTTCTTT
v_call: TRBV18
j_call: TRBJ1-1
clone_size: .
d_call: .

cdr3_aa: CASSLAATNEKLFF
cdr3_nt: TGTGCCAGCAGCTTGGCAGCAACTAATGAAAAACTGTTTTTT
v_call: TRBV5-4
j_call: TRBJ1-4
clone_size: .
d_call: .

cdr3_aa: CASSIGFRAFF
cdr3_nt: TGTGCCAGTAGTATAGGTTTTCGGGCTTTCTTT
v_call: TRBV19
j_call: TRBJ1-1
clone_size: .
d_call: .

cdr3_aa: CASSQTAGQGAYEQYF
cdr3_nt: TGTGCCAGCTCACAGACTGCGGGACAGGGGGCCTACGAGCAGTACTTC
v_call: TRBV18
j_call: TRBJ2-7
clone_size: once
d_call: TRBD1

cdr3_aa: CASSPISGGLETQYF
cdr3_nt: TGTGCCAGCAGCCCCATTTCAGGCGGGTTAGAGACCCAGTACTTC
v_call: TRBV7-9
j_call: TRBJ2-5
clone_size: .
d_call: .

cdr3_aa: CASVLWREQETQYF
cdr3_nt: TGTGCCAGCGTCTTGTGGCGGGAGCAAGAGACCCAGTACTTC
v_call: TRBV7-9
j_call: TRBJ2-5
clone_size: .
d_call: TRBD2

cdr3_aa: CASSLQQAAYNEQFF
cdr3_nt: TGTGCCAGCAGCTTACAACAGGCCGCCTACAATGAGCAGTTCTTC
v_call: TRBV7-2
j_call: TRBJ2-1
clone_size: .
d_call: .

cdr3_aa: CASSTGQGRGTQYF
cdr3_nt: TGTGCCAGCAGCACAGGACAGGGGCGGGGGACCCAGTACTTC
v_call: TRBV5-4
j_call: TRBJ2-5
clone_size: .
d_call: TRBD1

cdr3_aa: CASSLAQGRGTGELFF
cdr3_nt: TGTGCCAGCAGCTTAGCGCAGGGCCGTGGCACCGGGGAGCTGTTTTTT
v_call: TRBV7-9
j_call: TRBJ2-2
clone_size: .
d_call: .

cdr3_aa: CASSEGPLARTEQFF
cdr3_nt: TGTGCCAGCAGTGAAGGTCCCCTAGCGAGGACTGAGCAGTTCTTC
v_call: TRBV6-1
j_call: TRBJ2-1
clone_size: .
d_call: .

cdr3_aa: CASSLRQSSYEQYF
cdr3_nt: TGTGCCAGCAGCTTAAGACAGTCCTCCTACGAGCAGTACTTC
v_call: TRBV7-6
j_call: TRBJ2-7
clone_size: .
d_call: .

cdr3_aa: CASNRGGGTEAFF
cdr3_nt: TGTGCCAGCAACCGGGGGGGCGGCACTGAAGCTTTCTTT
v_call: TRBV9
j_call: TRBJ1-1
clone_size: .
d_call: .

cdr3_aa: CASSWGPGAANSPLHF
cdr3_nt: TGTGCCAGCAGTTGGGGGCCAGGGGCAGCCAATTCACCCCTCCACTTT
v_call: TRBV2
j_call: TRBJ1-6
clone_size: .
d_call: .

cdr3_aa: CASSLTGFQETQYF
cdr3_nt: TGTGCCAGCAGCTTGACAGGGTTCCAAGAGACCCAGTACTTC
v_call: TRBV7-7
j_call: TRBJ2-5
clone_size: .
d_call: TRBD1